This record covers a single TCR beta chain. Antigen unknown. This sample was taken from a study of a mutant IDH1 vaccine in newly diagnosed glioma. The germline CDR1 and CDR2 sequences are LGHNA and YNFKEQ. This CDR3 comprises 15 residues. The V gene lost 0 bases and the J gene lost 5 bases, with 13 bases spanning the gap. Indicated time point: week 35, safety follow-up. With topical imiquimod, each dose of the vaccine consisted of 300 ug of mutant IDH1 20-mer peptide. Produced via immunoSEQ multiplex PCR; TCRdb's table is partial and in-frame only. The top ten hold approximately 4% of the sample, which has roughly 54,000 clones, 80% to 90% seen once.

The V gene is TRBV4-2, the J gene TRBJ1-1, with D unresolved. This sequence was found in a woman aged 18-29 years with glioma. The sample here was PBMCs, taken from a glioma patient whose treatment included an IDH1 peptide vaccine. CDR3 loop: CASSQDRVPGTEAFF. CDR3 DNA sequence: TGTGCCAGCAGCCAAGATCGCGTCCCGGGGACTGAAGCTTTCTTT.